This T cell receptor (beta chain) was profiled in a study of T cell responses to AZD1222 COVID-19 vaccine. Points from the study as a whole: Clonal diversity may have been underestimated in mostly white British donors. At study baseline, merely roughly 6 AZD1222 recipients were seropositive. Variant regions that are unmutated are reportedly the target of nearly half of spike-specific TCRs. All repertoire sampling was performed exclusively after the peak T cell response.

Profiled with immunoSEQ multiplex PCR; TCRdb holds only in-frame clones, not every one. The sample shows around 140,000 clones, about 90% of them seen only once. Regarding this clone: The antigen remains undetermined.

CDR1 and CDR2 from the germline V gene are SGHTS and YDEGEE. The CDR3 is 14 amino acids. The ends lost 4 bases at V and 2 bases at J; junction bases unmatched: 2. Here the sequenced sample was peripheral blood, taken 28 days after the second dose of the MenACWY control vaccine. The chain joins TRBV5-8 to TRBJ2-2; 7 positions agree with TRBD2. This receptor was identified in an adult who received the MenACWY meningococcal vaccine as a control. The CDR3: CASSVGLNTGELFF. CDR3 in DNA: TGTGCCAGCAGCGTGGGACTAAACACCGGGGAGCTGTTTTTT.